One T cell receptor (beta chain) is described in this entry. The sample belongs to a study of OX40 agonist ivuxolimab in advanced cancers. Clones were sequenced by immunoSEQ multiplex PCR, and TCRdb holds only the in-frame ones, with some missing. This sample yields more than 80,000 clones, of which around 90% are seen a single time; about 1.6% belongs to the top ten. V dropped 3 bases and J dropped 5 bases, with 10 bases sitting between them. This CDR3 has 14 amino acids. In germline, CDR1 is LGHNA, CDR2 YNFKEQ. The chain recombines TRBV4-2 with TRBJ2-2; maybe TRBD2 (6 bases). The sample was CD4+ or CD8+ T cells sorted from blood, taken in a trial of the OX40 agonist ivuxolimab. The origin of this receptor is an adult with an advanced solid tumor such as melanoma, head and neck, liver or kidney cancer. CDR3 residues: CASSQGGGTGELFF. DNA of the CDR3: TGTGCCAGCAGCCAGGGAGGAGGGACCGGGGAGCTGTTTTTT.